This TCR beta chain was identified during a study of T cell repertoires in cytomegalovirus infection. Study summary: Both recently identified HLA-C-restricted and well-studied HLA-B-restricted CMV epitopes were used in the study. TCR beta signatures that were public indicated CMV infection and matching HLA type.

A single record per CDR3 protein comes from TCRdb applying MiXCR to the reads. The sample records approximately 300,000 distinct CDR3 sequences, 29% being singletons. This clonotype was counted between two and nine times. The antigen is unknown. Overall study results and limits: What dominated the ex vivo response were HLA-C-restricted CMV-specific TCR beta clonotypes. The study identified carriers of CMV plus the relevant HLA from cumulative public TCR beta family frequency.

The CDR3 sequence is 15 residues long. V lost 3 bases, J lost 4 bases, and 14 bases lay in between. CDR1 ENHRY and CDR2 SYGVKD come from the germline V gene. J is TRBJ2-3 and V is TRBV10-3, with D perhaps TRBD1 or TRBD2 (5 bases each). The sample in question was cultured PBMCs, obtained from culture after CMV antigen stimulation. The TCR originated in a human donor in good health (CMV status not recorded). Some clones in this sample may be carry-over from other donors' samples. The DNA for the CDR3 is TGTGCCATCAGTGAACCGGGACCCCTGTCAGATACGCAGTATTTT. Translated: CAISEPGPLSDTQYF.